This paragraph covers one TCR beta chain sequence. Study processing details: Reference gene primer amplification gave estimated nucleated cell counts. Measured with immunoSEQ multiplex PCR; TCRdb has only the in-frame clones, and not every one. The DNA gave D and trimming, while V, J and clone size come from that table. In the table there are around 120,000 clones, around 80% of which are singletons. The sample comes from a study of blood T cell repertoires in COVID-19. Study-wide context: Spain, Italy and the United States supplied samples that represented acute and convalescent COVID-19. Sources were T cells, B-cell-depleted T cells, or PBMCs; the material itself was cDNA or gDNA.

Germline assignment: CDR1 SEHNR and CDR2 FQNEAQ (reference sequence). The V end was cut by 5 bases, the J end by 6 bases, with 16 bases between. The CDR3 has 14 residues. This chain connects TRBV7-9 to TRBJ1-1; D perhaps matches TRBD1 (6 bases). This TCR came from a man between 65 and 79 years old with acute or convalescent COVID-19. Sequenced: peripheral blood. The DNA for the CDR3 is TGTGCCAGCAGCAAAGACAGGTCGACTCCTGAAGCTTTCTTT. Its protein is CASSKDRSTPEAFF.